These 3 T cell receptor beta chains were sequenced from one sample in a study of tumor-infiltrating lymphocytes in primary liver carcinoma (dated by TCRdb to 2016 to 2017). The sample was run on an Illumina HiSeq 2500. Starting from 500 to 600 ng total RNA, TCRbeta-specific cDNA was produced by reverse transcription with a constant-region primer and ProtoScript II reverse transcriptase. TCRbeta libraries were built with three nested multiplex PCR rounds, a slightly modified ARM-PCR procedure. Each of the first two PCR rounds ran for about 11 cycles using multiplex TRBV1-TRBV30 forward primers together with a Cbeta reverse primer. In-frame beta chains were kept once TCRdb had trimmed the public reads at Q25 with fastp and called clones with MiXCR. Every entry covers one CDR3 protein and lists the most common genes and DNA from its rows. This sample lists about 200,000 distinct CDR3 sequences; roughly 61% were detected once. The ten largest clones take up approximately 6.5% of the sample.

RNA from unsorted whole blood was extracted with TRIzol reagent, and germline DNA was obtained with the DNeasy Blood & Tissue kit. The sample was peripheral blood. These receptor sequences come from a woman aged 60-75 years with primary liver carcinoma and hepatitis B virus infection.

Worth noting for this clonotype: A much larger clone lies a single base off, so this may be a read error. This chain links TRBV6-1 with TRBJ1-1, with no clear D. The CDR3 is made up of 13 amino acids. V was clipped by 6 bases and J by 0 bases, with 8 bases between them. CDR1 MNHNS and CDR2 SASEGT come from the germline V gene. The CDR3 reads CASRETMNTEAFF. CDR3 DNA: TGTGCCAGCAGGGAGACAATGAACACTGAAGCTTTCTTT.

The rearrangement joins TRBV4-1 to TRBJ1-2; no clear D. The germline CDR1 and CDR2 sequences are MGHRA and YSYEKL. The CDR3 runs 13 residues. V was clipped by 11 bases and J by 5 bases, with 18 bases between them. The CDR3 here is CAGSQANAYGYTF. CDR3 coding DNA: TGCGCCGGGAGCCAAGCGAACGCTTATGGCTACACCTTC.

With regard to this clonotype: A much bigger clone sits one base away, suggesting this may be a read error. V usage is TRBV6-5 and J usage is TRBJ2-1, with 10 bases matching TRBD2. V dropped 7 bases and J dropped 1; count of bases not matched to a gene: 4. Germline V gene sequence: CDR1 MNHEY, CDR2 SVGAGI. This CDR3 contains 15 residues. This CDR3 is CASIERGGSYNEQFF. CDR3 DNA: TGTGCCAGCATCGAGCGGGGGGGGTCCTACAATGAGCAGTTCTTC.